A selection of T cell receptor beta chains follows, all from one sample in a study of T-cell reconstitution after alpha-beta-depleted transplantation in children. MiXCR, applied by TCRdb to the PCR reads, yields one record per CDR3 protein. The table lists just over 950,000 distinct CDR3 sequences, around 30% of them singletons. The sample was PBMCs, mostly from graft donor cells, taken 360 days after TCRalphabeta/CD19-depleted stem cell transplant. All receptors come from a boy in the first two years of life who had a stem cell transplant for SCID, so the T cells may come from the graft donor. Both conserved end residues are part of each CDR3. The D gene is left open where the match is weak. Size is omitted from some rows. Given values are once, few, many or a class for expanded clones.

V gene	J gene	D gene	clone size	CDR3 DNA	CDR3 protein
TRBV30	TRBJ1-3	NA	NA	TGTGCCTGGAGTGTAGGGGGGTATTCTGGAAACACCATATATTTT	CAWSVGGYSGNTIYF
TRBV6-1	TRBJ2-1	TRBD2	NA	TGTGCCAGCACGCCTAGCGGGGGGTTCAATGAGCAGTTCTTC	CASTPSGGFNEQFF
TRBV6-5	TRBJ2-3	NA	few	TGTGCCAGCAGTTACTATGGGGGTACGCAGTATTTT	CASSYYGGTQYF
TRBV7-9	TRBJ2-7	TRBD2	NA	TGTGCCAGCAGCAGGACTAGCGGGGCTTCCTACGAGCAGTACTTC	CASSRTSGASYEQYF
TRBV12-3/TRBV12-4	TRBJ2-1	NA	few	TGTGCCACCGCTGCACCGGTGGGGGGGCCCTACAATGAGCAGTTCTTC	CATAAPVGGPYNEQFF
TRBV5-1	TRBJ1-1	NA	NA	TGCGCCAGCAGCGGGAAGGGACGGCCGAGGGCTGAAGCTTTCTTT	CASSGKGRPRAEAFF
TRBV2	TRBJ1-4	NA	NA	TGTGCCAGCAGTGAATCCCCTCAGTCTAATGAAAAACTGTTTTTT	CASSESPQSNEKLFF
TRBV5-1	TRBJ1-1	NA	few	TGCGCCAGCAGCTGGGGCAGGGTCCCCGGCACTGAAGCTTTCTTT	CASSWGRVPGTEAFF
TRBV6-1	TRBJ1-2	NA	NA	TGTGCCAGCAGTCCCCAGGGTCTCAATGGCTACACCTTC	CASSPQGLNGYTF
TRBV20-1	TRBJ2-7	NA	once	TGCAGTGCTAGGAGGGTAGGACCGTCCGACGAGCAGTACTTC	CSARRVGPSDEQYF
TRBV18	TRBJ1-5	NA	NA	TGTGCCAGCTCACCACAACAGGGTTTCAATCAGCCCCAGCATTTT	CASSPQQGFNQPQHF
TRBV7-3	TRBJ2-7	TRBD2	NA	TGTGCCAGCAGCTTAATCCCCAGGGAGCGGGGTGCCCCCGGTGGAGAGCAGTACTTC	CASSLIPRERGAPGGEQYF
TRBV4-2	TRBJ2-7	TRBD2	NA	TGTGCCAGCAGCCAAGATCAGGGGCTAGCGGGGGGATTCTACGAGCAGTACTTC	CASSQDQGLAGGFYEQYF
TRBV19	TRBJ2-1	TRBD2	few	TGTGCCAGTAGTGCCGACGGACTAGCGGGGGCTAGAAATGAGCAGTTCTTC	CASSADGLAGARNEQFF
TRBV12-3/TRBV12-4	TRBJ1-5	NA	few	TGTGCCAGCAGTGGCTTTTTAGGTCCTAATCAGCCCCAGCATTTT	CASSGFLGPNQPQHF
TRBV12-3/TRBV12-4	TRBJ2-1	NA	NA	TGTGCCAGCAGTTTGGGTGAACAGCGGGTTTACAATGAGCAGTTCTTC	CASSLGEQRVYNEQFF
TRBV6-6	TRBJ2-7	NA	NA	TGTGCCAGCAGTTATTCCCGGGGTAACGAGCAGTACTTC	CASSYSRGNEQYF
TRBV3-1	TRBJ1-2	NA	NA	TGTGCCAGCAGCCAAGTGTTGGGGGATAACTATGGCTACACCTTC	CASSQVLGDNYGYTF
TRBV28	TRBJ2-7	NA	NA	TGTGCCAGCAGTCCCTTTAGGCGGGACTCCTACGAGCAGTACTTC	CASSPFRRDSYEQYF
TRBV20-1	TRBJ1-1	TRBD1	NA	TGCAGTGCTCCGACAGGGGGCTTTGAAGCTTTCTTT	CSAPTGGFEAFF
TRBV29-1	TRBJ1-1	TRBD1	NA	TGCAGCGTCTTAACGACAGGGATGAACACTGAAGCTTTCTTT	CSVLTTGMNTEAFF
TRBV20-1	TRBJ2-3	NA	few	TGCAGTGCTAGAGAGGCTATCACAGATACGCAGTATTTT	CSAREAITDTQYF
TRBV11-2	TRBJ1-3	NA	few	TGTGCCAGCAGCTTAAGTTTGGGACGCTTCTCCCGGGACGGCGACACCATATATTTT	CASSLSLGRFSRDGDTIYF
TRBV5-6	TRBJ2-7	NA	once	TGTGCCAGCAGCTTGAATGGTCGGGTGGTCGAGCAGTACTTC	CASSLNGRVVEQYF
TRBV24-1	TRBJ2-3	TRBD1	NA	TGTGCCACCAGTGTCCGAGACAGGGCGTTGAGTACGCAGTATTTT	CATSVRDRALSTQYF
TRBV7-9	TRBJ2-5	TRBD1	many	TGTGCCAGCAGCTCCCGGGACAGGGTGTTCGAGACCCAGTACTTC	CASSSRDRVFETQYF
TRBV18	TRBJ1-1	NA	NA	TGTGCCAGCTCCGGACAGCTTTCGAACACTGAAGCTTTCTTT	CASSGQLSNTEAFF
TRBV20-1	TRBJ2-3	NA	NA	TGCAGTGCCGTGCAAGGGGCCGGGCCAGATACGCAGTATTTT	CSAVQGAGPDTQYF
TRBV10-3	TRBJ2-5	NA	NA	TGTGCCATCAGTGCCCTAGGTGGTGGGTCCTGGGAGACCCAGTACTTC	CAISALGGGSWETQYF
TRBV5-1	TRBJ1-1	TRBD1	once	TGCGCCAGCAGCTTGGCCGGGACAGGGGTAACTGAAGCTTTCTTT	CASSLAGTGVTEAFF
TRBV20-1	TRBJ2-1	NA	NA	TGCAGTGCCGGGGGCGGTGAGCAGTTCTTC	CSAGGGEQFF
TRBV29-1	TRBJ2-1	NA	NA	TGCAGCGTTGAAGGGGCAGGAGTCGAAAATGAGCAGTTCTTC	CSVEGAGVENEQFF
TRBV29-1	TRBJ1-1	NA	many	TGCAGCGTCCTGACAGGTAACACTGAAGCTTTCTTT	CSVLTGNTEAFF
TRBV4-2	TRBJ2-3	TRBD2	NA	TGTGCCAGCAGCTCCCGGACTAGCGGGGGCCTTAGCACAGATACGCAGTATTTT	CASSSRTSGGLSTDTQYF
TRBV5-5	TRBJ2-3	TRBD2	NA	TGTGCCAGCGGAGCGACGGGGGGGCCCCCCCCGCAGTATTTT	CASGATGGPPPQYF
TRBV5-1	TRBJ1-1	NA	NA	TGCGCCAGCAGACCCTGGGAAACTGGAACTGAAGCTTTCTTT	CASRPWETGTEAFF
TRBV27	TRBJ2-5	NA	NA	TGTGCCAGCAGTTCCATCCGGGACGGCCAAGAGACCCAGTACTTC	CASSSIRDGQETQYF
TRBV2	TRBJ2-7	NA	NA	TGTGCCAGCACAGGGGGGATGTCCTACGAGCAGTACTTC	CASTGGMSYEQYF
TRBV7-3	TRBJ2-3	TRBD1	few	TGTGCCAGCAGCCAGACAGGGGGAGGGAGCACAGATACGCAGTATTTT	CASSQTGGGSTDTQYF
TRBV6-2/TRBV6-3	TRBJ2-3	TRBD2	NA	TGTGCCAGCAGTTACCTCCCTCGCCTAACTAGCGTCACAGATACGCAGTATTTT	CASSYLPRLTSVTDTQYF
TRBV20-1	TRBJ2-1	NA	NA	TGCAGTGCTAGAGGAGGAGTGGGGGGGCCCTACAATGAGCAGTTCTTC	CSARGGVGGPYNEQFF
TRBV7-2	TRBJ1-6	TRBD1	NA	TGTGCCAGCAGCTTAGCCTACGGACAGGGCATTTATTCACCCCTCCACTTT	CASSLAYGQGIYSPLHF
TRBV7-2	TRBJ2-3	NA	few	TGTGCCAGCAGCCTAAGTGTGGGGGATACGCAGTATTTT	CASSLSVGDTQYF
TRBV12-3/TRBV12-4	TRBJ1-4	NA	few	TGTGCCAGCAGTTCCGGGGGACGGAATGAAAAACTGTTTTTT	CASSSGGRNEKLFF
TRBV3-1	TRBJ2-1	TRBD2	NA	TGTGCCAGCAGCCCCGGCGGGGGGCACGCGCAGTTCTTC	CASSPGGGHAQFF
TRBV7-9	TRBJ2-1	NA	few	TGTGCCAGCAGCCCGGGGGCTCGGTCTTACAATGAGCAGTTCTTC	CASSPGARSYNEQFF
TRBV5-1	TRBJ2-2	NA	few	TGCGCCAGCAGCGGGGACTCTCTGGAGCTGTTTTTT	CASSGDSLELFF
TRBV3-1	TRBJ2-2	NA	NA	TGTGCCAGCAGCCAAGATTTGGTGGATCGGCTGTTTTTT	CASSQDLVDRLFF
TRBV6-5	TRBJ1-3	NA	NA	TGTGCCAGCAGTTACTCATCCAGGGCGGGCGGAAACACCATATATTTT	CASSYSSRAGGNTIYF
TRBV29-1	TRBJ2-2	NA	few	TGCAGCGCCCTAAAAGTTGGGGGAAGTGGGAGCACCGGGGAGCTGTTTTTT	CSALKVGGSGSTGELFF